The 15 T cell receptor beta chains below come from one sample, sequenced in a study of shared clonotypes between healthy human individuals (dated by TCRdb to the early 2020s). The library was built by means of the immunoSEQ multiplex PCR assay. The table was pulled from immuneACCESS by TCRdb, which kept in-frame rearrangements only. Such tables lose some clones; where checked, under half of the loss comes from unresolved V genes, and the rest has no known cause. This sample is represented by about 2.4 million clones; 93% of them were singletons. Around 0.4% of the sample lies in the top ten. The sequenced sample consisted of naive CD4+ T cells from PBMCs. What this sample's cell subset or site label stands for: CD45RA+ positively selected. These receptors were obtained from a man in his late teens or twenties in good health. Some clones in this sample may be carry-over from other donors' samples.

This chain connects TRBV7-2 to TRBJ2-1, with 10 bases aligning to TRBD1. CDR1 SGHTA and CDR2 FQGNSA come from the germline V gene. V dropped 5 bases and J dropped 9; count of bases not matched to a gene: 7. This CDR3 comprises 14 residues. This CDR3 is CASSPRQGAGEQFF. For the CDR3, the DNA is TGTGCCAGCAGCCCCAGACAGGGGGCTGGTGAGCAGTTCTTC.

Written as DNA, the CDR3 is TGTGCCAGCAGCCGTACTAGCGGGCAAACCTACGAGCAGTACTTC. Its translation is CASSRTSGQTYEQYF. This rearrangement joins TRBV28 to TRBJ2-7; 9 bases line up with TRBD2. V shed 6 bases, J shed 2 bases, and the junction held 8 bases outside the gene matches. Germline V lookup: CDR1 MDHEN, CDR2 SYDVKM. The CDR3 consists of 15 residues.

J is TRBJ2-7 and V is TRBV29-1; the D is unclear. The CDR3 extends over 10 amino acids. Per the germline V gene, CDR1 is SQVTM and CDR2 is ANQGSEA. V was shortened by 6 bases and J by 5 bases, with 8 bases between the two germline ends. Written as DNA, the CDR3 is TGCAGCGTCGTCGCCCACGAGCAGTACTTC. Translation gives CSVVAHEQYF.

This chain connects TRBV7-3 to TRBJ2-1; the D gene is possibly TRBD1 (5 bases). This CDR3 is built from 14 residues. The ends were cut back, 1 base at V and 6 bases at J, with 10 bases in the middle. From germline, CDR1 is SGHTA and CDR2 FQGTGA. The CDR3 region is CASSLKAGSNEQFF. CDR3 coding DNA: TGTGCCAGCAGCTTAAAGGCAGGGTCCAATGAGCAGTTCTTC. Drawing the rest from reference TRBV7-3 and TRBJ2-1, the complete variable domain is GAGVSQTPSNKVTEKGKYVELRCDPISGHTALYWYRQSLGQGPEFLIYFQGTGAADDSGLPNDRFFAVRPEGSVSTLKIQRTERGDSAVYLCASSLKAGSNEQFFGPGTRLTVL.

This clone appeared once. The chain joins TRBV6-5 to TRBJ1-2; TRBD1 matches 9 bases. CDR1 and CDR2 (germline): MNHEY, SVGAGI. The CDR3 sequence is 13 residues long. V was pared by 10 bases and J by 6 bases, with 9 bases of the junction left unmatched. The chain's CDR3 is CATLGQGRDGYTF. The CDR3 DNA reads TGTGCCACCCTAGGACAGGGGAGGGATGGCTACACCTTC.

The chain has TRBV5-5 and TRBJ1-1, with D possibly TRBD1 on 5 matching bases. Germline V CDR1 and CDR2: SGHKS, YYEKEE (reference sequence). Trimming cost V 1 base and J 1 base, with 8 bases left between them. The CDR3 covers 14 residues. CDR3 sequence (DNA): TGTGCCAGCAGCTTGTACGGGACGAACACTGAAGCTTTCTTT. Protein: CASSLYGTNTEAFF.

In its sample, this clone was seen a few times. V gene TRBV5-4 combines with J gene TRBJ1-1, with D maybe TRBD1 (5 bases). This CDR3 has 14 amino acids. The V end lost 4 bases, the J end lost 5 bases, and 15 bases lay between the germline ends. CDR1 and CDR2 from the germline V gene are SGHNT and YYREEE (reference sequence). The CDR3 nucleotides are TGTGCCAGCAGCCTCAACGGGGGGAGAACTGAAGCTTTCTTT. Amino acids: CASSLNGGRTEAFF.

The chain recombines TRBV7-2 with TRBJ2-2; D unresolved. This CDR3 region has 13 residues. Germline assignment: CDR1 SGHTA and CDR2 FQGNSA. Trimming took off 0 bases at V and 3 bases at J, with 2 bases between the two ends. The CDR3 coding sequence is TGTGCCAGCAGCTTAGCCTACACCGGGGAGCTGTTTTTT. It encodes CASSLAYTGELFF. Combining the CDR3 with reference TRBV7-2 and TRBJ2-2 gives the whole variable domain GAGVSQSPSNKVTEKGKDVELRCDPISGHTALYWYRQSLGQGLEFLIYFQGNSAPDKSGLPSDRFSAERTGGSVSTLTIQRTQQEDSAVYLCASSLAYTGELFFGEGSRLTVL.

The chain carries TRBV7-9 and TRBJ2-7, with no clear D. CDR1 and CDR2 (germline): SEHNR, FQNEAQ (reference sequence). This CDR3 comprises 14 residues. V was trimmed by 1 base and J by 0 bases, leaving 7 bases between them. CDR3 nucleotides: TGTGCCAGCAGCTTAGTGGCTATCTCCTACGAGCAGTACTTC. The encoded protein is CASSLVAISYEQYF.

The rearrangement uses TRBV27 and TRBJ1-2; perhaps TRBD1 as D (6 bases). The CDR3 is 13 amino acids. V was trimmed by 7 bases and J by 4 bases, leaving 13 bases between them. Germline V lookup: CDR1 MNHEY, CDR2 SMNVEV (reference sequence). For the CDR3, the DNA is TGTGCCAGCAAAAGGACAGCCGGCTATGGCTACACCTTC. It encodes CASKRTAGYGYTF.

The rearrangement links TRBV10-3 to TRBJ2-3, with 8 nucleotides matching TRBD2. CDR3 length: 18 residues. CDR1 is ENHRY and CDR2 is SYGVKD in the germline V gene. The V gene end was trimmed by 2 bases and the J gene end by 6 bases; junction bases not matched to a gene: 16. The CDR3 DNA reads as TGTGCCATCAGTGAGCCCCCCTCGACTAGCGCCCGCGGGGATACGCAGTATTTT. Translated, it gives CAISEPPSTSARGDTQYF.

CDR3 DNA sequence: TGTGCCAGCAGCTTAACTACAGGGGTGGAAAGTGAAGCTTTCTTT. It codes for CASSLTTGVESEAFF. This chain uses TRBV7-3 with TRBJ1-1; 7 positions match TRBD1. The V segment lost 0 bases and the J segment 7 bases; nucleotides outside the gene matches: 8. This CDR3 contains 15 residues. Germline values: CDR1 SGHTA, CDR2 FQGTGA.

This chain links TRBV2 with TRBJ1-1; D unresolved. From germline, CDR1 is SNHLY and CDR2 FYNNEI. The length of the CDR3 is 11 residues. V was shortened by 9 bases and J by 2 bases, with 7 bases between the two germline ends. CDR3 sequence reads: CASVRNTEAFF. In DNA, the CDR3 is TGTGCCAGTGTGAGAAACACTGAAGCTTTCTTT.

The gene calls are TRBV5-5 and TRBJ2-7; 8 bases are shared with TRBD2. V lost 0 bases and J lost 8; bases outside the gene matches: 7. Germline assignment: CDR1 SGHKS and CDR2 YYEKEE (reference sequence). The CDR3 consists of 14 residues. The CDR3 region has the DNA TGTGCCAGCAGCTTGGCTGCGGGAGGAAAAAAGCAGTACTTC. This encodes CASSLAAGGKKQYF.

CDR3 sequence: CASSLSPAYGYTF. The CDR3 coding sequence is TGTGCCAGCAGTTTATCCCCAGCGTATGGCTACACCTTC. V is TRBV27 and J is TRBJ1-2; no firm D call. Between the trimmed V and J ends, which lost 0 bases and 5 bases, there was a span of 7 bases. The CDR3 spans 13 residues. Germline loops: CDR1 MNHEY, CDR2 SMNVEV (reference sequence).